Listed below are T cell receptor beta chains from one sample, sequenced in a study of T cells in Graves' hyperthyroidism and ophthalmopathy. From the multiplex PCR reads, TCRdb called clonotypes with MiXCR, one entry per CDR3 protein. The sample carries 35,000 or so distinct CDR3 sequences, 52% recorded once. The material sequenced was blood. The receptors derive from a man aged 40-55 years with Graves' ophthalmopathy. CDR3s include the opening cysteine and the closing phenylalanine or tryptophan. For some rows the clone size is stated as once, few or many, or as a class when expanded; others skip it.

length	size	V	J	CDR3
14	many	TRBV5-4	TRBJ2-3	CASRSGRSTDTQYF
15	once	TRBV11-2	TRBJ2-7	CASSFGQGDTYEQYF
14	many	TRBV11-3	TRBJ2-7	CASSPGQAVYEQYF
14	-	TRBV25-1	TRBJ2-7	CASPGQGTGYEQYF
16	many	TRBV7-9	TRBJ2-7	CASSYGGGTRGHEQYF
14	-	TRBV12-3/TRBV12-4	TRBJ2-3	CASSLSSGRDTQYF
15	many	TRBV2	TRBJ2-3	CASSVQGFRTDTQYF
16	few	TRBV24-1	TRBJ2-5	CATSDSTQQGEETQYF
13	-	TRBV7-9	TRBJ2-7	CASSPGGTSEQYF
15	many	TRBV5-4	TRBJ1-6	CASFRQGSYNSPLHF
15	once	TRBV5-1	TRBJ1-1	CASSLAGGGGDWAFF
14	-	TRBV2	TRBJ2-1	CAILSGFPYNEQFF
13	-	TRBV12-3/TRBV12-4	TRBJ1-1	CASSLAREAEAFF
14	many	TRBV6-1	TRBJ2-7	CASTREIGTYEQYF
12	medium-sized	TRBV20-1	TRBJ2-1	CSASSLANEQFF
13	many	TRBV5-4	TRBJ2-4	CASSFGTENIQYF
13	few	TRBV10-3	TRBJ1-2	CAMKIEEGYGYTF
14	-	TRBV2	TRBJ1-5	CASSEDLWYQPQHF
13	-	TRBV14	TRBJ1-1	CASSQRWDRDTFF
14	-	TRBV6-2/TRBV6-3	TRBJ2-7	CASSMDRGAYEQYF
15	once	TRBV19	TRBJ2-2	CASNKLRANTGELFF
16	many	TRBV19	TRBJ1-2	CASSIYRVSQTTGYTF
14	-	TRBV6-6	TRBJ1-5	CASSPSDSNQPQHF
16	many	TRBV6-1	TRBJ2-7	CASSAEFGTRIYEQYF
20	-	TRBV25-1	TRBJ1-2	CASSFYICSAPRQGADGYTF
14	many	TRBV19	TRBJ1-5	CASSVTGGNQPQHF
15	-	TRBV7-2	TRBJ2-5	CASSLGSGRAETQYF
14	many	TRBV20-1	TRBJ1-2	CSARDRGQGYGYTF
13	once	TRBV20-1	TRBJ1-5	CSANGDSETYEHF
15	medium-sized	TRBV10-3	TRBJ2-1	CAISEVTNGHNEQFF
15	-	TRBV2	TRBJ1-2	CASSDKGTKNYGYTF
16	-	TRBV14	TRBJ2-1	CASSYILASVDNEQFF
14	-	TRBV4-2	TRBJ1-2	CARTGSRQNYGYTF
13	-	TRBV20-1	TRBJ1-5	CSASREGGQPQHF
10	few	TRBV19	TRBJ1-2	CASRGYGYTF
15	-	TRBV4-2	TRBJ2-1	CASSQGGLAGGEQFF
16	many	TRBV24-1	TRBJ1-1	CATSDSRQGLNTEAFF
15	many	TRBV15	TRBJ1-4	CATSRAHATNEKLFF
14	many	TRBV20-1	TRBJ2-1	CSARGTTLYDEQFF
14	-	TRBV20-1	TRBJ1-5	CSARGTGRGEPQHF